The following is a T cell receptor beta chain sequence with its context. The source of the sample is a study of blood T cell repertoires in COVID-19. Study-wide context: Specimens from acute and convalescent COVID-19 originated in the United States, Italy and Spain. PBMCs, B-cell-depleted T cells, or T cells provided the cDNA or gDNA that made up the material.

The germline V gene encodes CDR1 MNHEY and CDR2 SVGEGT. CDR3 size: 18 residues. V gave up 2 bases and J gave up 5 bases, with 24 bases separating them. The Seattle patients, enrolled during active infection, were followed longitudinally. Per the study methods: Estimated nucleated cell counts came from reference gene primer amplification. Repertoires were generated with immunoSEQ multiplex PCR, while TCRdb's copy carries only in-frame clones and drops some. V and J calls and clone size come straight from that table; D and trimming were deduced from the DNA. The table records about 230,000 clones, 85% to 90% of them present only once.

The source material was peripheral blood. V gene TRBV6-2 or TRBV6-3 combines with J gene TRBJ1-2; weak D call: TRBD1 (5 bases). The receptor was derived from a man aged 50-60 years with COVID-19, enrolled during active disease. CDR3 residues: CASSYRPGRGGSTYGYTF. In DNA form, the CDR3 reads TGTGCCAGCAGTTACAGACCCGGCCGGGGGGGATCGACTTATGGCTACACCTTC.